This T cell receptor beta chain stems from a study of human T cells and chemical hapten exposure. Findings of the study overall: The study found that DPC sensitization did not change TCRs above 1 in 1000 frequency. Patch test score was positively correlated with the counts of TCRs that had expanded at PT1.

Germline CDR1 reads MNHEY; CDR2 reads SMNVEV (reference sequence). The CDR3 runs 12 residues. Trimming pared 0 bases from V and 4 bases from J, leaving 3 bases between. Time point: pre-sensitization, week 0. The treatment here: therapeutic diphenylcyclopropenone sensitization with weekly scalp DPC. The sample holds many counts of this clonotype. Its target is not known. In the library, unique molecular identifiers were attached to individual cDNA molecules. Each CDR3 protein gets one entry after TCRdb re-called the RACE reads with MiXCR. The profile shows about 380,000 distinct CDR3 sequences, 5.1% of them singletons.

The sample here was whole blood, taken in connection with sensitization to the hapten diphenylcyclopropenone (DPC). The chain has TRBV27 and TRBJ2-5; no reliable D call. The clonotype was recovered from a woman between 50 and 59 years old with alopecia areata. Some clones in this sample may be carry-over from other donors' samples. The CDR3 bases are TGTGCCAGCAGTTTATCGGCAGAGACCCAGTACTTC. Encoded protein: CASSLSAETQYF.